This T cell receptor beta chain derives from a study of OX40 agonist ivuxolimab in advanced cancers. Overall study: Averaging about 60 years in age, with a range of roughly 20 to 90, the cohort was about 83% male.

TCRdb keeps only in-frame clones here, not all; method: immunoSEQ multiplex PCR. The sample has fewer than 100,000 clones; roughly nine tenths are singletons. V gave up 6 bases and J gave up 6 bases, with 12 bases separating them. The CDR3 is made up of 13 amino acids. Germline CDR1 KGHSH, CDR2 LQKENI. Study-wide findings and caveats: The expanded peripheral T cells' antigen specificity was not determined. Averaging showed that CD8+ T cells had more expanded clones than CD4+ did.

On this clone: Its antigen is as yet unknown.

This TCR was sampled from an adult with an advanced solid tumor such as melanoma, head and neck, liver or kidney cancer. The genes are TRBV18 and TRBJ1-5; D is possibly TRBD1 (5 bases). The sequencing here drew on CD4+ or CD8+ T cells sorted from blood, taken in a trial of the OX40 agonist ivuxolimab. CDR3 amino acids: CASSPSGTQPQHF. DNA for the CDR3: TGTGCCAGCTCCCCCTCAGGGACTCAGCCCCAGCATTTT.